The T cell receptor (beta chain) described here comes from a study of neoadjuvant anti-PD-1 for oral cavity cancer (dated by TCRdb to the early 2020s). At the level of the whole study: Three to four biweekly doses of nivolumab at 3 mg/kg were mostly administered to patients before curative-intent surgical resection. There were 12 patients in the parent correlative cohort, and the response rate was more than 25%. Patients without progression received a fourth nivolumab dose around day 43 and underwent definitive surgical resection on days 50-56. Responders were defined as patients with complete response, partial response or stable disease by RECIST 1.1; non-responders were defined as patients with progression.

What the time point label conveys for this sample: before neoadjuvant nivolumab. Patients had been newly diagnosed with stage II-IVA oral cavity squamous cell carcinoma, and no prior systemic or radiation treatment had been given to the patients. The cohort was made up of patients with locally advanced, HPV-negative oral cavity squamous cell carcinoma. Peripheral blood mononuclear cells were analyzed directly, without maintenance or expansion in culture. The samples were obtained from a longitudinal correlative study of a single-arm phase II trial testing neoadjuvant nivolumab in oral cavity squamous cell carcinoma. Subject-matched pre- and post-treatment PBMCs and tumors from three responders and three non-responders underwent genomic DNA-based TCRbeta sequencing. Peripheral blood mononuclear cells were collected before nivolumab treatment and again after treatment, at the time of surgery. Genomic DNA was isolated from PBMCs using the Maxwell RSC DNA from Cells kit.

V and J lose 10 bases and 4 bases, and a span of 8 bases separates them. CDR1 PRHDT and CDR2 FYEKMQ are derived from the germline V gene (reference sequence). The CDR3 contains 11 residues, cysteine and phenylalanine counted. Only CDR3 DNA remains: 33 bases, in frame from the first base. The investigation overall reported the following: After neoadjuvant nivolumab, non-responders showed significantly higher T cell clonality (Gini index) in PBMCs than responders did. TCR analyses included only three patients per response group, and the authors called for larger cohorts for validation. Higher pretreatment blood TCRbeta clonality and lower post-treatment tumor TCRbeta clonality were correlated with higher pretreatment blood Treg/Th17 ratios.

As to this clone: Its antigen is unknown. No base quality information exists; no much larger clone differs at one position.

For deep sequencing of PBMC libraries, mostly 450 to 500 ng of input genomic DNA was used, and six replicates were run per sample. The immunoSEQ hsTCRbeta kit was used to prepare TCRbeta libraries according to the manufacturer's instructions. An Illumina NovaSeq 6000 S4 flow cell was used to sequence the final libraries, which had first been combined to 3 nM. Per the source publication's procedure: The immunoSEQ Analyzer was used for raw data preprocessing and quality control. The analysis was limited to productive rearrangements, and each clonotype was defined by a unique CDR3 amino acid sequence. Repertoire clonality was estimated as the Gini-Simpson index, which was calculated using the R package tcR. Gini indices were compared with Student's t test, and associations with tumor size change were assessed by Pearson correlation. TCRdb limited this immuneACCESS table to in-frame rearrangements with V and J called. A share of clones is missing; checked studies link under half to unresolved V genes, and the rest is unexplained. V and J calls and clone size are as listed in that table; D and trimming were resolved from the DNA. In this sample the table shows 60,000 to 75,000 clones, around four fifths of which occur a single time. The top ten clones comprise roughly 3.4% of the sample.

This TCR derives from a person between 40 and 85 years old with oral cavity squamous cell carcinoma. The sequence joins TRBV13 to TRBJ1-3, with the D gene uncertain. The input for sequencing was PBMCs, taken before nivolumab (anti-PD-1) treatment. The CDR3 has the sequence CAILGGNTIYF. Here is the DNA: TGTGCCATCTTGGGGGGAAACACCATATATTTT.